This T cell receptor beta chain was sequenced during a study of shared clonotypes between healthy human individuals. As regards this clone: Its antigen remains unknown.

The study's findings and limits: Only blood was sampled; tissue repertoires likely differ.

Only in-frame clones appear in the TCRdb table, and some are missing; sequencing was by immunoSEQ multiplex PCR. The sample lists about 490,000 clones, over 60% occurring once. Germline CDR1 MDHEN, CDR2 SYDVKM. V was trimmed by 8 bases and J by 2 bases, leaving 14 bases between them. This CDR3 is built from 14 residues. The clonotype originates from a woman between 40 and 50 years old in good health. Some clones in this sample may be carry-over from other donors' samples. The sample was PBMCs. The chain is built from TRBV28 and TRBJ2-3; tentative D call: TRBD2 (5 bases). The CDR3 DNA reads TGTGCCAGCCAAAGACCCGGGGACACAGATACGCAGTATTTT. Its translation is CASQRPGDTDTQYF.